This record concerns one T cell receptor beta chain sequence. The target of this receptor is not known. No much larger clone is present one base from it, and per-base qualities are unavailable. This sample is drawn from a study of glioma-infiltrating T cells after dendritic cell vaccination (dated by TCRdb to 2015 to 2016). A note on the overall study: The cohort included around 15 glioblastoma patients drawn from Phase I and II dendritic cell vaccination trials, of whom 9 were newly diagnosed and 6 had recurrent disease. Patients received autologous tumor lysate-pulsed dendritic cell vaccination between about 2002 and 2013. The vaccine was prepared from monocyte-derived dendritic cells that were cultured for seven days with IL-4 and GM-CSF and then pulsed overnight with autologous tumor lysate. Each patient was given three intradermal dendritic cell vaccine injections, spaced two weeks apart, in the arm below the axilla. Tumor-infiltrating lymphocyte content was quantified and tumor and blood repertoires were compared in dendritic cell-vaccinated glioblastoma patients by deep sequencing of TCR beta CDR3 regions. Survival after dendritic cell vaccination was correlated with TCR sequencing metrics, including TIL content and tumor-blood repertoire overlap. What the authors observed across the whole study: No direct relationship between TCR clonality and survival was found, suggesting a diverse polyclonal response may matter. The TCR overlap response model with three groups was called speculative and said to need prospective validation. The cohort was small and heterogeneous, few patients had complete blood and tumor sets, and even fewer had initial-recurrent tumor pairs. Longer time to progression and overall survival after dendritic cell vaccination were predicted by higher estimated pretreatment TIL content.

According to the study, the label for this sample's time point signals: after dendritic cell vaccination, including at tumor progression/relapse. Patients were selected on the basis of adequate residual fresh-frozen tumor tissue and more than two years of available survival data. Although molecular status otherwise differed among the glioblastoma patients, no patient had an isocitrate dehydrogenase mutation. PBMC were collected before vaccination, two weeks after the third vaccination, and at tumor progression when it occurred. Genomic DNA was extracted with the Qiagen DNeasy Blood extraction Kit. Using the immunoSEQ assay, TCRB CDR3 regions were amplified from around 2 micrograms of genomic DNA, or from all available DNA when less than that was on hand. For multiplex PCR, 60 forward primers for TCR V beta segments and 13 reverse primers for J beta segments were used. To estimate reads per starting template, synthetic control templates were spiked into each sample at limiting dilution. Reads of 87 bp were generated by sequencing on the Illumina HiSeq System. On the authors' methods: PCR and sequencing errors were removed by merging closely related sequences with a nearest neighbor algorithm. TCR overlap was measured as the percentage of unique tumor TCR beta sequences that were also present in the peripheral blood of the same patient. Sourced from immuneACCESS, this table was stored by TCRdb with only in-frame sequences that have V and J called. A share of the clones is absent; for the studies checked, an unresolved V gene accounts for under half, and the remainder has no known explanation. The D gene and trimming were derived from the DNA, and the V and J assignments and clone size from that table. The sample profile shows 90,000 to 140,000 clones; 90% of them were found once. Approximately 2.7% of the sample is in the top ten clones.

The sample was blood, taken after dendritic cell vaccination. This clonotype was obtained from a human donor with glioblastoma.

The CDR3 protein is CASSWRGEETQYF. The DNA reads TGTGCCAGCAGCTGGCGGGGAGAAGAGACCCAGTACTTC. This chain is built from TRBV6-1 and TRBJ2-5; TRBD2 is perhaps the D gene, given 6 matching bases. V lost 6 bases and J lost 3 bases; the stretch between them is 11 bases long. The CDR3 sequence holds 13 residues, the cysteine and phenylalanine included. CDR3 DNA only is kept here, 39 bases in frame from base 1. CDR1 and CDR2 (MNHNS, SASEGT) derive from the germline V gene.